This T cell receptor (beta chain) was observed in a study of shared clonotypes between healthy human individuals. Per the authors' pipeline: Filtering of immunoSEQ junctional sequences could not match full-length read filtering. The table came from immunoSEQ multiplex PCR; TCRdb's copy has only in-frame clones and leaves some out. V, J and clone size are taken as reported in that table, and D and trimming were inferred from the DNA itself. The sample records roughly 2 million clones, approximately 95% being singletons. This CDR3 is built from 15 residues. Trimming cost V 5 bases and J 2 bases, with 13 bases left between them. Germline CDR1 and CDR2: SEHNR and FQNEAQ (reference sequence).

The chain employs TRBV7-9 and TRBJ1-3, with D unclear. The receptor comes from a man aged 18-30 years in good health. Sequencing was performed on naive CD4+ T cells sorted from blood. Subset noted: CD45RA+ positively selected. As DNA, the CDR3 is TGTGCCAGCAGCGGGCGATTGGGAGCTGGAAACACCATATATTTT. Translated, it gives CASSGRLGAGNTIYF. The whole variable domain, remainder taken from reference TRBV7-9 and TRBJ1-3, is DTGVSQNPRHKITKRGQNVTFRCDPISEHNRLYWYRQTLGQGPEFLTYFQNEAQLEKSRLLSDRFSAERPKGSFSTLEIQRTEQGDSAMYLCASSGRLGAGNTIYFGEGSWLTVV.